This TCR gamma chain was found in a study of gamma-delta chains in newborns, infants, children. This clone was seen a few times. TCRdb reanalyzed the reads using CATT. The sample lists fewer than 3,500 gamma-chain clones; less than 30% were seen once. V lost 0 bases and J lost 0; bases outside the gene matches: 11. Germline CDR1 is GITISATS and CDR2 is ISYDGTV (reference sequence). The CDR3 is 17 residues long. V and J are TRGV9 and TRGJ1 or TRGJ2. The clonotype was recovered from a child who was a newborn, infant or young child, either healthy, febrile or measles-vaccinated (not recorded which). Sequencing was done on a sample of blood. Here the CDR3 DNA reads TGTGCCTTGTGGGAGGTGCGGAACCAACAGAATTATTATAAGAAACTCTTT. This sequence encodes CALWEVRNQQNYYKKLF.